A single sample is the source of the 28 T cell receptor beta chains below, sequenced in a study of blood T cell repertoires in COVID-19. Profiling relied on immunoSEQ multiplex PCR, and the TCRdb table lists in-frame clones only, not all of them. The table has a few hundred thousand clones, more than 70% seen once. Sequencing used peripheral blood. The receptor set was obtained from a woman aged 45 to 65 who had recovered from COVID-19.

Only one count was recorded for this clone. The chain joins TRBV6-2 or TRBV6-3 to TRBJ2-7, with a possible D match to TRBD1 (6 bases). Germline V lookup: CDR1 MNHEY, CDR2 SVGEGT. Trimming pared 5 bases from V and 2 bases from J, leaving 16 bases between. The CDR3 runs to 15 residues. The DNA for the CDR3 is TGTGCCAGCAGTCAGCCGGGACATCTCACCTACGAGCAGTACTTC. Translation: CASSQPGHLTYEQYF.

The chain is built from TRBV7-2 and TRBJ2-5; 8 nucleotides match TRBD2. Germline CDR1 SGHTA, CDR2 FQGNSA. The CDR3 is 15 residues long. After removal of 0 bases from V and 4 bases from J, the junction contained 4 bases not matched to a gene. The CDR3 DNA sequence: TGTGCCAGCAGCTTAGCAGCGGGAGTTATAGAGACCCAGTACTTC. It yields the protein CASSLAAGVIETQYF.

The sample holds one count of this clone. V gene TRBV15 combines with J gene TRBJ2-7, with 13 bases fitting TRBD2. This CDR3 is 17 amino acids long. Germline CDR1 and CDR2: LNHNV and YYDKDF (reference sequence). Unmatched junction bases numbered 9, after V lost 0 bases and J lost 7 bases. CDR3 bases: TGTGCCACCAGCAGAGATCCAAGGACTAGCGGGAGTCTGGAGCAGTACTTC. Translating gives CATSRDPRTSGSLEQYF.

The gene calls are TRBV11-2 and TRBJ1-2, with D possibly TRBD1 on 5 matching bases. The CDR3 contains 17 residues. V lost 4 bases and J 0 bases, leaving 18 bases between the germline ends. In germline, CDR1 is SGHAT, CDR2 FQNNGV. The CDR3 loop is CASSSLARASSNYGYTF. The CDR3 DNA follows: TGTGCCAGCAGCTCCCTCGCCAGGGCCTCATCTAACTATGGCTACACCTTC.

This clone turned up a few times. The CDR3, as DNA: TGTGCCAGCACCTCCTTGAGGACAGGGGGCTATCAGCCCCAGCATTTT. Translating gives CASTSLRTGGYQPQHF. The chain combines TRBV6-6 with TRBJ1-5, with 11 bases aligning to TRBD1. This CDR3 contains 16 residues. From germline, CDR1 is MNHNY and CDR2 SVGAGI (reference sequence). With 7 bases clipped from V and 5 bases from J, the junction kept 10 bases outside the gene matches.

The CDR3: CASSLRGGETQYF. Here the CDR3 DNA reads TGTGCCAGCAGCTTGAGAGGGGGAGAGACCCAGTACTTC. The V and J genes are TRBV7-9 and TRBJ2-5, with D perhaps matching TRBD1 (6 bases). The germline V gene has CDR1 SEHNR and CDR2 FQNEAQ (reference sequence). CDR3 size: 13 residues. V was shortened by 3 bases and J by 4 bases, with 9 bases between the two germline ends.

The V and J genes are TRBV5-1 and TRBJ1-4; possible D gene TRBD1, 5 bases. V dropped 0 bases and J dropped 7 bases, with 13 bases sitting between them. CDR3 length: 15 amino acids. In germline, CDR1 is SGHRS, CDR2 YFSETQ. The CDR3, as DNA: TGCGCCAGCAGCTTGGCCTTCCAGGGCGGTGAAAAACTGTTTTTT. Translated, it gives CASSLAFQGGEKLFF.

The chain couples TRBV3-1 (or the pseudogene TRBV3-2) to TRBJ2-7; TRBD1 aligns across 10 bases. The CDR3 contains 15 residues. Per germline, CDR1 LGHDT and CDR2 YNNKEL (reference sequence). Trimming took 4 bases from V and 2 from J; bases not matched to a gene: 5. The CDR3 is CASSPRDRGPYEQYF. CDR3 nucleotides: TGTGCCAGCAGCCCCCGGGACAGGGGACCCTACGAGCAGTACTTC.

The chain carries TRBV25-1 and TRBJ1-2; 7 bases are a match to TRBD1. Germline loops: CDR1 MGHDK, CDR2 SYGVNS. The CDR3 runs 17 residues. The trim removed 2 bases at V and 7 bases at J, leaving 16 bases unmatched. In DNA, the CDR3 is TGTGCCAGCAGTGAAACAGGGGCGGTATTGATTACTAGTGGCTACACCTTC. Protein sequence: CASSETGAVLITSGYTF.

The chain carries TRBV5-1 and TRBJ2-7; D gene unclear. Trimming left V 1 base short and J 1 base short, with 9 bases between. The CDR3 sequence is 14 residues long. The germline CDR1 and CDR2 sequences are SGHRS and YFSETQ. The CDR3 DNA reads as TGCGCCAGCAGCTTGTCCGCTGCGTCCTACGAGCAGTACTTC. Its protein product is CASSLSAASYEQYF.

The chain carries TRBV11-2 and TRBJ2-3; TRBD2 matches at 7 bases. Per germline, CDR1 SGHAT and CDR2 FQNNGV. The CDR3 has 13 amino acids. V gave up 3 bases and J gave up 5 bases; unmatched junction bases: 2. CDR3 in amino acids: CASSFAGEDTQYF. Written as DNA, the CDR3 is TGTGCCAGCAGCTTCGCGGGGGAAGATACGCAGTATTTT.

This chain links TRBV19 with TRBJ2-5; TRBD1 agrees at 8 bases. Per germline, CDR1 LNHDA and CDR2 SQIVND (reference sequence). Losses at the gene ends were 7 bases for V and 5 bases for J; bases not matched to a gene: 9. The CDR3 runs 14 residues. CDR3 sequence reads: CASTRTGRFETQYF. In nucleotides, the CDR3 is TGTGCCAGTACAAGGACAGGGAGGTTCGAGACCCAGTACTTC.

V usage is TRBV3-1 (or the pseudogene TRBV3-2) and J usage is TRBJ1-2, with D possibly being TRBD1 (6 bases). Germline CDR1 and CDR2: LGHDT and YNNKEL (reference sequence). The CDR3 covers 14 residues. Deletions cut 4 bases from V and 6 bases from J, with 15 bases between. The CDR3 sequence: CASSPLDSSNGYTF. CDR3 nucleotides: TGTGCCAGCAGCCCCTTGGACAGCTCCAATGGCTACACCTTC.

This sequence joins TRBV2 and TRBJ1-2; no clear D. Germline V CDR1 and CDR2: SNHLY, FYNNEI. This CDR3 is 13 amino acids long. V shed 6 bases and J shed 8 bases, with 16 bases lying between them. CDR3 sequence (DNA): TGTGCCAGCAGGACCCGGTTAACACAGGGCTACACCTTC. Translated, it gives CASRTRLTQGYTF.

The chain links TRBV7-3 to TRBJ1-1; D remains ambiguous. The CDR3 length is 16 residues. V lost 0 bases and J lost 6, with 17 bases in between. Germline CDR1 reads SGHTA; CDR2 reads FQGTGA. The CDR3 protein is CASSLTTSAGISEAFF. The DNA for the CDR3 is TGTGCCAGCAGCTTAACGACCTCTGCGGGTATCTCTGAAGCTTTCTTT.

CDR3 DNA: TGTGCCAGCAGCTCGCTGGCACAGAACACCGGGGAGCTGTTTTTT. Translation: CASSSLAQNTGELFF. This chain uses TRBV5-6 with TRBJ2-2; D not certain. This CDR3 region has 15 residues. CDR1 and CDR2 from the germline V gene are SGHDT and YYEEEE. V dropped 3 bases and J dropped 1 base, with 10 bases sitting between them.

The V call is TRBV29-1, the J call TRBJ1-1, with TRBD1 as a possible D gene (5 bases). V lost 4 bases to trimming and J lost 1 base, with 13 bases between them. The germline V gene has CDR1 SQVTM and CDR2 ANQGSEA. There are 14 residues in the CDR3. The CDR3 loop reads CSVGGVGWNTEAFF. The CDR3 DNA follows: TGCAGCGTTGGGGGGGTTGGTTGGAACACTGAAGCTTTCTTT.

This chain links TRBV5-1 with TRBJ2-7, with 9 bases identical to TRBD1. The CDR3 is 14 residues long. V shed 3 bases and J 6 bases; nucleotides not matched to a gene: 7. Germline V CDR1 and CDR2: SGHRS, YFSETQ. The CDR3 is CASSSTGGGSEQYF. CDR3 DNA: TGCGCCAGCAGCTCGACAGGGGGAGGGTCCGAGCAGTACTTC.

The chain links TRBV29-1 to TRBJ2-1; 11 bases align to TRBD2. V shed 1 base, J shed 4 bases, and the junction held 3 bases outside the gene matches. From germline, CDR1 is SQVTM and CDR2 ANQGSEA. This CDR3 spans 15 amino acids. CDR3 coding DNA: TGCAGCGTTGAAGGACTAGCGGGACTTTACAATGAGCAGTTCTTC. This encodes CSVEGLAGLYNEQFF.

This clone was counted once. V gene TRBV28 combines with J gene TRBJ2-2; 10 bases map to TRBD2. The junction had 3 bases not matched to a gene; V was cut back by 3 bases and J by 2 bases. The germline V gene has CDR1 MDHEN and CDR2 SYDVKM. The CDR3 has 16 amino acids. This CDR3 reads CASSFSSGGNTGELFF. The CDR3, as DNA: TGTGCCAGCAGTTTCTCTAGCGGGGGTAACACCGGGGAGCTGTTTTTT.

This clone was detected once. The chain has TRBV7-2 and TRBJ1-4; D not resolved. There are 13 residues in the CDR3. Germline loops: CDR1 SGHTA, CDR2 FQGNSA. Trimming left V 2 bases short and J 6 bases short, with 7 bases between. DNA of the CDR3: TGTGCCAGCAGCTTATCCCGGGATGAAAAACTGTTTTTT. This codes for CASSLSRDEKLFF.

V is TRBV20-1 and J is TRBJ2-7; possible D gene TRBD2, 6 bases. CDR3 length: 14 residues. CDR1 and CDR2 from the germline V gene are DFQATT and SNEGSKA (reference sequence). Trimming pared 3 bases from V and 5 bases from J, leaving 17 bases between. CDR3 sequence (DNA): TGCAGTGCTAGTGCGGTAGCGGCCATACACGAGCAGTACTTC. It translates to CSASAVAAIHEQYF.

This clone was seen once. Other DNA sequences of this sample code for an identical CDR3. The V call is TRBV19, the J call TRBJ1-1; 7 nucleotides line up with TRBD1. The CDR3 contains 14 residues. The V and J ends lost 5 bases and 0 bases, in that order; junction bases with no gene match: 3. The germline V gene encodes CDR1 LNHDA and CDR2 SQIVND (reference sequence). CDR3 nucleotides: TGTGCCAGTAGTTTGACAGGGATGAACACTGAAGCTTTCTTT. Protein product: CASSLTGMNTEAFF.

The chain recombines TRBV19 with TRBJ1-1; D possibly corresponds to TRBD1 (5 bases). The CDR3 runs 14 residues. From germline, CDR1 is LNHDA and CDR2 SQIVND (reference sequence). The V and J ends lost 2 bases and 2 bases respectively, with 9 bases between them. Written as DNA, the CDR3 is TGTGCCAGTAGTATAAGACAGCACAACACTGAAGCTTTCTTT. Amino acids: CASSIRQHNTEAFF.

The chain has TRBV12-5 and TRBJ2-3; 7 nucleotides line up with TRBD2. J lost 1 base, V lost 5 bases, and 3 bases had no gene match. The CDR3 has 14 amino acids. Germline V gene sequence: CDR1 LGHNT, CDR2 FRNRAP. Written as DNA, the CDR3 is TGTGCTAGTGGTCCCGGACTAGGCACAGATACGCAGTATTTT. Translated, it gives CASGPGLGTDTQYF.

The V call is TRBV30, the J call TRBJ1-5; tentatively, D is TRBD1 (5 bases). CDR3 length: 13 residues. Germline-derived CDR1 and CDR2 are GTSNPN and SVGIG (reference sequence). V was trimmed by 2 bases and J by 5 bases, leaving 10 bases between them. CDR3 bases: TGTGCCTGGAGTCCAGGGAGGGATCAGCCCCAGCATTTT. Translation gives CAWSPGRDQPQHF.

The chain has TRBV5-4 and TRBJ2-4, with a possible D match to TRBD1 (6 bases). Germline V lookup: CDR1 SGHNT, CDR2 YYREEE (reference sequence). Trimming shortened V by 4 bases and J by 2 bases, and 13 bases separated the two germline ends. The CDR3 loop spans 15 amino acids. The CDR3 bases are TGTGCCAGCAGCAAATGGACAGATCCCAAAAACATTCAGTACTTC. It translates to CASSKWTDPKNIQYF.

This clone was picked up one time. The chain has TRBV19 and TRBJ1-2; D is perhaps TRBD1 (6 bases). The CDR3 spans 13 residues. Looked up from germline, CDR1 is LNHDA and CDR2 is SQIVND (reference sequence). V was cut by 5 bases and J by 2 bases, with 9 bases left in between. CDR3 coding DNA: TGTGCCAGTAGTTTCGGACAGAACTATGGCTACACCTTC. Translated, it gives CASSFGQNYGYTF. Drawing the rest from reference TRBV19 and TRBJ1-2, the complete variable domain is DGGITQSPKYLFRKEGQNVTLSCEQNLNHDAMYWYRQDPGQGLRLIYYSQIVNDFQKGDIAEGYSVSREKKESFPLTVTSAQKNPTAFYLCASSFGQNYGYTFGSGTRLTVV.